The 5 T cell receptor beta chains given below trace back to one sample, sequenced in a study of CD8 T cells in ankylosing spondylitis. A single record per CDR3 protein comes from TCRdb applying MiXCR to the 5' RACE reads. The sample lists more than 250,000 distinct CDR3 sequences; 11% were seen once. Sample: blood, either unsorted or a sorted T cell fraction (not recorded which). These receptors came from a female donor with ankylosing spondylitis or in good health (not recorded which).

This clonotype came up a few times. The CDR3 DNA sequence: TGTGCCAGCAGCTTGGAACTACTTGAGTTCTATGGCTACACCTTC. Translating gives CASSLELLEFYGYTF. The chain uses TRBV5-5 and TRBJ1-2; D is unclear. CDR1 SGHKS and CDR2 YYEKEE come from the germline V gene (reference sequence). The CDR3 totals 15 residues. V was clipped by 0 bases and J by 4 bases, with 13 bases between them.

This clonotype showed up many times. The junction and the germline gene differ at one end; a read error may be behind it. The V call is TRBV5-1, the J call TRBJ2-7; no reliable D call. The germline gives CDR1 SGHRS, CDR2 YFSETQ. The CDR3 is 13 residues long. In DNA form, the CDR3 reads TGTGCCAGCAGTTTAGACAACTCCTACGAGCAGTACTTC. Amino acids: CASSLDNSYEQYF.

This clonotype showed up many times. The chain couples TRBV27 to TRBJ2-7, with D perhaps TRBD2 (5 bases). With 2 bases removed from V and 4 bases from J, the gap between germline ends came to 9 bases. The CDR3 has 13 residues. Per the germline V gene, CDR1 is MNHEY and CDR2 is SMNVEV (reference sequence). The CDR3 sequence: CASSLGLTYEQYF. The CDR3 DNA follows: TGTGCCAGCAGTTTAGGACTTACTTACGAGCAGTACTTC.

Here the CDR3 reads CASSQSPGSNQPQHF. CDR3 nucleotides: TGTGCCAGCAGCCAATCTCCGGGGAGCAATCAGCCCCAGCATTTT. The chain couples TRBV3-1 to TRBJ1-5, with no clear D. V was trimmed by 2 bases and J by 1 base, leaving 9 bases between them. The germline gives CDR1 LGHDT, CDR2 YNNKEL (reference sequence). This CDR3 comprises 15 residues.

This clonotype was observed many times. The V gene is TRBV4-2, the J gene TRBJ2-3; 13 bases align to TRBD2. In germline, CDR1 is LGHNA, CDR2 YNFKEQ. This CDR3 has 17 amino acids. After removal of 3 bases from V and 4 bases from J, the junction contained 7 bases not matched to a gene. CDR3 nucleotides: TGTGCCAGCAGCCAGGGGACTAGCGGGGCTCGTGCAGATACGCAGTATTTT. Protein: CASSQGTSGARADTQYF.